These 15 T cell receptor beta chains were all obtained from the same sample, sequenced in a study of OX40 agonist ivuxolimab in advanced cancers. The data were produced by immunoSEQ multiplex PCR, yet TCRdb's version contains in-frame clones alone and is incomplete. The sample has 98,000 or so clones, about four fifths seen once. The source was CD4+ or CD8+ T cells sorted from blood, collected in a trial of the OX40 agonist ivuxolimab. The receptors here all came from an adult with an advanced solid tumor such as melanoma, head and neck, liver or kidney cancer.

The V call is TRBV5-1, the J call TRBJ1-1; D ambiguous. This CDR3 has 13 amino acids. With 1 base removed from V and 0 bases from J, the gap between germline ends came to 4 bases. Germline assignment: CDR1 SGHRS and CDR2 YFSETQ. The CDR3 nucleotides are TGCGCCAGCAGCTTGAACCTGAACACTGAAGCTTTCTTT. Its protein is CASSLNLNTEAFF.

The chain joins TRBV9 to TRBJ2-7, with D perhaps given as TRBD1 or TRBD2 (5 bases each). The CDR3 is 15 amino acids. Germline CDR1 and CDR2: SGDLS and YYNGEE. V was trimmed by 0 bases and J by 1 base, leaving 11 bases between them. The CDR3 loop reads CASSVAGPLSYEQYF. CDR3 bases: TGTGCCAGCAGCGTAGCGGGACCTCTTTCCTACGAGCAGTACTTC.

The CDR3 loop is CASSPSTGFGQPQHF. DNA for the CDR3: TGTGCCAGCAGTCCGTCCACAGGATTCGGTCAGCCCCAGCATTTT. This chain links TRBV28 with TRBJ1-5; D perhaps matches TRBD1 (5 bases). From germline, CDR1 is MDHEN and CDR2 SYDVKM. CDR3 size: 15 residues. The V end lost 5 bases, the J end lost 6 bases, and 17 bases lay between the germline ends.

J is TRBJ2-2 and V is TRBV18, with D maybe TRBD2 (5 bases). The CDR3 extends over 16 amino acids. The V gene's germline CDR1 is KGHSH and CDR2 LQKENI. Trimming removed 6 bases from V and 5 bases from J, with 19 bases in between. The CDR3 spells CASSKENRRLTGELFF. The CDR3 nucleotides are TGTGCCAGCTCGAAGGAAAACAGAAGACTAACCGGGGAGCTGTTTTTT.

V gene TRBV29-1 combines with J gene TRBJ2-7; no firm D call. Trimming shortened V by 7 bases and J by 3 bases, and 13 bases separated the two germline ends. CDR1 and CDR2 (germline): SQVTM, ANQGSEA. The CDR3 runs to 12 residues. The CDR3 is CSALKGNYEQYF. CDR3 DNA: TGCAGCGCCCTTAAGGGAAACTACGAGCAGTACTTC.

This chain uses TRBV4-3 with TRBJ2-4; 11 bases align to TRBD1. The CDR3 contains 14 residues. Germline CDR1 and CDR2: LGHNA and YSLEER. The junction had 3 bases not matched to a gene; V was cut back by 3 bases and J by 8 bases. CDR3 region: CASSQDRGPDIQYF. The CDR3 DNA follows: TGCGCCAGCAGCCAGGACAGGGGGCCGGACATTCAGTACTTC.

This chain connects TRBV18 to TRBJ1-1; D might be TRBD1 (6 bases). There are 16 residues in the CDR3. CDR1 and CDR2 from the germline V gene are KGHSH and LQKENI. Trimming pared 2 bases from V and 7 bases from J, leaving 20 bases between. The CDR3 DNA sequence: TGTGCCAGCTCACCAGGCGGGGGGCGCTCGGACAATGAAGCTTTCTTT. Protein product: CASSPGGGRSDNEAFF.

This clone was counted a few times. The rearrangement uses TRBV7-8 and TRBJ1-5, with a weak D call TRBD1 (5 bases). CDR3 size: 16 residues. The V and J ends lost 0 bases and 10 bases respectively, with 19 bases between them. CDR1 and CDR2 from the germline V gene are SGHVS and FQNEAQ. CDR3 coding DNA: TGTGCCAGCAGCTTAGCCCTGGGGCAGTCAGCAGGTCCCCAGCATTTT. Translated: CASSLALGQSAGPQHF. The full variable domain, completed using reference TRBV7-8 and TRBJ1-5, is GAGVSQSPRYKVAKRGQDVALRCDPISGHVSLFWYQQALGQGPEFLTYFQNEAQLDKSGLPSDRFFAERPEGSVSTLKIQRTQQEDSAVYLCASSLALGQSAGPQHFGDGTRLSIL.

The CDR3 sequence is CASSVATGEDGYTF. The CDR3 DNA sequence: TGTGCCAGCAGCGTAGCGACAGGGGAGGATGGCTACACCTTC. The genes are TRBV9 and TRBJ1-2, with 8 nucleotides matching TRBD1. The CDR3 loop spans 14 amino acids. Germline loops: CDR1 SGDLS, CDR2 YYNGEE. V shed 0 bases, J shed 6 bases, and the junction held 4 bases outside the gene matches.

This chain uses TRBV6-5 with TRBJ1-6, with TRBD1 matching over 9 bases. Germline trimming cut 10 bases from V and 7 bases from J; bases unmatched to any gene: 2. This CDR3 comprises 12 residues. Germline V CDR1 and CDR2: MNHEY, SVGAGI. The CDR3 region has the DNA TGTGCCATGGGACAGGGAAATTCACCCCTCCACTTT. Its protein product is CAMGQGNSPLHF.

In regard to this clone: Relative to the germline gene, one junction end is altered; a read error may explain this. Other DNA sequences from this sample encode an identical CDR3 as well. CDR3 DNA sequence: TGTGCCAGCTCCCCACAGGGGGCGAATTCACCCCTCCACTTT. Translation gives CASSPQGANSPLHF. The chain couples TRBV18 to TRBJ1-6, with 9 bases matching TRBD1. From germline, CDR1 is KGHSH and CDR2 LQKENI. The CDR3 covers 14 residues. The entire variable domain, with the rest obtained from reference TRBV18 and TRBJ1-6, is as follows: NAGVMQNPRHLVRRRGQEARLRCSPMKGHSHVYWYRQLPEEGLKFMVYLQKENIIDESGMPKERFSAEFPKEGPSILRIQQVVRGDSAAYFCASSPQGANSPLHFGNGTRLTVT.

This chain joins TRBV7-9 and TRBJ2-3, with D uncertain. The length of the CDR3 is 12 residues. Germline CDR1 SEHNR, CDR2 FQNEAQ (reference sequence). With 0 bases removed from V and 9 bases from J, the gap between germline ends came to 7 bases. As DNA, the CDR3 is TGTGCCAGCAGCTTAGCAGGCGGAACGCAGTATTTT. Its protein is CASSLAGGTQYF.

Only a few counts were recorded for this clone. The chain joins TRBV28 to TRBJ2-1, with D tentatively TRBD1 (5 bases). V lost 6 bases to trimming and J lost 4 bases, with 10 bases between them. Per the germline V gene, CDR1 is MDHEN and CDR2 is SYDVKM. The CDR3 covers 13 residues. The CDR3 region is CASRGQGYNEQFF. CDR3 DNA sequence: TGTGCCAGCAGAGGTCAGGGATACAATGAGCAGTTCTTC.

The rearrangement links TRBV28 to TRBJ2-5; 11 bases line up with TRBD1. V was pared by 8 bases and J by 11 bases, with 13 bases of the junction left unmatched. Germline V gene data show CDR1 as MDHEN and CDR2 as SYDVKM. This CDR3 contains 14 residues. The CDR3 DNA reads as TGTGCCAGCGCCCGGGACAGGGGGTTGGGAGGGCAGTACTTC. Amino acid sequence: CASARDRGLGGQYF.

The CDR3 region has the DNA TGTGCCAGCGTCCGAGTGGAGACCCAGTACTTC. Protein sequence: CASVRVETQYF. The chain couples TRBV6-1 to TRBJ2-5; the D is unclear. Germline CDR1 MNHNS, CDR2 SASEGT. V was cut by 8 bases and J by 5 bases, with 9 bases left in between. The CDR3 runs 11 residues.